These 13 T cell receptor beta chains were sequenced from one sample in a study of T-cell reconstitution after alpha-beta-depleted transplantation in children. Researchers prepared the TCRbeta library using unique molecular identifiers, the study reports. TCRdb re-derived calls from the PCR reads in MiXCR, one entry per CDR3 protein. This table has 420,000 or so distinct CDR3 sequences, roughly 11% appearing once. The material sequenced was PBMCs from the stem cell graft donor, taken from the stem cell graft. These receptors were obtained from a human donor who donated a stem cell graft to a child with acute myeloid leukemia.

This clonotype was seen ten or more times. The chain couples TRBV12-3 or TRBV12-4 to TRBJ2-3; D not resolved. The CDR3 covers 15 residues. V lost 1 base and J 2 bases, leaving 10 bases between the germline ends. CDR3: CASSLDSGNTDTQYF. For the CDR3, the DNA is TGTGCCAGCAGTTTAGACTCGGGCAACACAGATACGCAGTATTTT.

Concerning this clonotype itself: The junction departs from germline at one end; a sequencing error may be responsible. The chain joins TRBV3-1 to TRBJ1-2, with D possibly TRBD1 on 5 matching bases. This CDR3 is built from 14 residues. CDR1 is LGHDT, CDR2 YNNKEL, per germline (reference sequence). CDR3 in amino acids: CACSQPGLLYGYTF. The DNA for the CDR3 is TGTGCCTGCAGCCAACCGGGACTGCTTTATGGCTACACCTTC.

This clonotype has just a few counts. The chain links TRBV6-5 to TRBJ2-1; D remains ambiguous. The CDR3 length is 16 residues. CDR1 is MNHEY, CDR2 SVGAGI, per germline. The germline V and J ends were trimmed by 0 bases and 2 bases, with 11 bases remaining between them. The DNA for the CDR3 is TGTGCCAGCAGTTACTCGCGCAGGAGCACCTACAATGAGCAGTTCTTC. Its protein is CASSYSRRSTYNEQFF.

This clonotype was picked up many times. The V call is TRBV19, the J call TRBJ2-7; D gene uncertain. Trimming removed 6 bases at V and 3 bases at J, with 18 bases between. This CDR3 contains 15 residues. Germline V gene data show CDR1 as LNHDA and CDR2 as SQIVND (reference sequence). CDR3 sequence reads: CASSTREASHYEQYF. The CDR3 DNA is TGTGCCAGTAGCACAAGAGAAGCGAGTCACTACGAGCAGTACTTC.

This clonotype was counted many times. V usage is TRBV12-3 or TRBV12-4 and J usage is TRBJ1-6; TRBD1 aligns across 11 bases. This CDR3 is built from 15 residues. V lost 0 bases and J lost 9; bases outside the gene matches: 1. CDR3 in DNA: TGTGCCAGCAGTTTAGCCGGGACAGGGGGTTCACCCCTCCACTTT. As protein: CASSLAGTGGSPLHF.

This clonotype was detected a few times. This chain links TRBV12-3 or TRBV12-4 with TRBJ2-7; TRBD2 aligns across 11 bases. The trim removed 5 bases at V and 9 bases at J, leaving 12 bases unmatched. There are 15 residues in the CDR3. In nucleotides, the CDR3 is TGTGCCAGCAGTCCTACTAGCGGGAGCCAAATGCGGCAGTACTTC. This sequence encodes CASSPTSGSQMRQYF.

In this sample, this clonotype turned up a few times. The CDR3 DNA sequence: TGCAGCCCCCTGAGCGATACGCAGTATTTT. It codes for CSPLSDTQYF. The chain combines TRBV29-1 with TRBJ2-3; the D is unclear. The V end was cut by 8 bases, the J end by 6 bases, with 9 bases between. Germline V CDR1 and CDR2: SQVTM, ANQGSEA. The CDR3 contains 10 residues.

This clonotype occurred a few times. The rearrangement joins TRBV20-1 to TRBJ2-3; TRBD2 matches 12 bases. V lost 5 bases to trimming and J lost 5 bases; unmatched junction nucleotides: 2. Germline CDR1 is DFQATT and CDR2 is SNEGSKA (reference sequence). The CDR3 is 13 amino acids. The CDR3 region has the DNA TGCAGTGCTTGGACTAGCGGGAAAGATACGCAGTATTTT. This encodes CSAWTSGKDTQYF.

V gene TRBV7-2 combines with J gene TRBJ1-5; D gene uncertain. Deletions cut 3 bases from V and 11 bases from J, with 14 bases between. Germline V gives CDR1 SGHTA, CDR2 FQGNSA. This CDR3 has 13 amino acids. The CDR3 reads CASSFKGIRTQHF. Here the CDR3 DNA reads TGTGCCAGCAGCTTCAAAGGGATCAGGACCCAGCATTTT.

This clonotype was detected only a few times. The genes are TRBV3-1 and TRBJ2-1, with no clear D. CDR1 LGHDT and CDR2 YNNKEL come from the germline V gene (reference sequence). V lost 2 bases to trimming and J lost 6 bases, with 8 bases between them. The CDR3 extends over 13 amino acids. The CDR3 DNA follows: TGTGCCAGCAGCCAAAGAGGCACCAATGAGCAGTTCTTC. It is translated as CASSQRGTNEQFF.

This clonotype was counted between two and nine times. V gene TRBV6-5 combines with J gene TRBJ2-3, with D perhaps matching TRBD1 (6 bases). The germline V gene encodes CDR1 MNHEY and CDR2 SVGAGI. Trimming shortened V by 2 bases and J by 4 bases, and 13 bases separated the two germline ends. CDR3 size: 15 residues. The CDR3 sequence: CASSYVFGGADTQYF. CDR3 DNA sequence: TGTGCCAGCAGTTACGTCTTTGGGGGCGCAGATACGCAGTATTTT.

The rearrangement joins TRBV25-1 to TRBJ2-1, with D possibly matching TRBD2 (5 bases). Germline-derived CDR1 and CDR2 are MGHDK and SYGVNS. V lost 4 bases to trimming and J lost 0 bases, with 13 bases between them. The CDR3 has 16 residues. The CDR3 nucleotides read TGTGCCAGCAGTGGCTCAAGCGGCCCCTCCTACAATGAGCAGTTCTTC. This codes for CASSGSSGPSYNEQFF.

The V call is TRBV20-1, the J call TRBJ2-1; 11 bases map to TRBD2. Germline values: CDR1 DFQATT, CDR2 SNEGSKA (reference sequence). J gave up 8 bases and V 0 bases, and 9 bases lay outside the gene matches. The CDR3 consists of 16 residues. For the CDR3, the DNA is TGCAGTGCTAGAGACCCTATAGCGGGAGGGCCCCATGAGCAGTTCTTC. Encoded protein: CSARDPIAGGPHEQFF.